This entry concerns a single TCR beta chain. The antigen remains unidentified. The time point: patch test 1, 2 weeks after DPC sensitization. Treatment specified: therapeutic diphenylcyclopropenone sensitization with weekly scalp DPC. The CDR3 is made up of 17 amino acids. CDR1 SGHDN and CDR2 FVKESK come from the germline V gene. With 4 bases removed from V and 0 bases from J, the gap between germline ends came to 15 bases. This entry is derived from a study of human T cells and chemical hapten exposure. In the study overall: On the upper back, patch tests were applied with 0.01% DPC and read at 6 days. TCR yields differed between samples (mainly from small differences in pooled library volume). Study findings and constraints: Significantly greater numbers of large CDR3 similarity clusters came from expanded TCRs than from controls. Since the donors had alopecia, their immune response may not be the same as that of healthy people.

TCRdb used MiXCR to reprocess the RACE reads, holding one entry per CDR3 protein. The sample includes around 120,000 distinct CDR3 sequences, 12% to 15% of them seen just once. Specimen: whole blood, collected in connection with sensitization to the hapten diphenylcyclopropenone (DPC). The receptor comes from a man aged 18 to 30 with alopecia areata. Some clones in this sample may be carry-over from other donors' samples. V and J are TRBV14 and TRBJ1-4; D is unresolved. CDR3 in DNA: TGTGCCAGCAGCCTTCGGACCGTATATGCAACTAATGAAAAACTGTTTTTT. Protein sequence: CASSLRTVYATNEKLFF.